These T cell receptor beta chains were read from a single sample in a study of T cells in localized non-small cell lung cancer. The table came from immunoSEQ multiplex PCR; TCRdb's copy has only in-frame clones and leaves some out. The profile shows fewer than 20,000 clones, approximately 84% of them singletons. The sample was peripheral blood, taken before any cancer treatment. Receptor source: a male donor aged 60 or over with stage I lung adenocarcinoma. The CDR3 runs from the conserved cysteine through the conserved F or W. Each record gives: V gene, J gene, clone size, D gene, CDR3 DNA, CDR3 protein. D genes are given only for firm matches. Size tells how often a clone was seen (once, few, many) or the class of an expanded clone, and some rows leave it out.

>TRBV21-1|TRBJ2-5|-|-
TGTGCCAGCAGCAACCCTCGGAACGGGGGGCAAGAGACCCAGTACTTC
CASSNPRNGGQETQYF
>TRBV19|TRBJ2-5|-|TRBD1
TGTGCCAGTAGTATGTTTCCCCGACAGGGCCAAGAGACCCAGTACTTC
CASSMFPRQGQETQYF
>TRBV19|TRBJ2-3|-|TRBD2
TGTGCAGCGACTAGCGGCACAGATACGCAGTATTTT
CAATSGTDTQYF
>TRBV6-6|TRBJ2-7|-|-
TGTGCCAGCAGTACTATGACAGGTCCTTCCTACGAGCAGTACTTC
CASSTMTGPSYEQYF
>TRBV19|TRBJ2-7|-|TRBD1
TGTGCCAGTAGCAGACAGGGGGTCGAGCAGTACTTC
CASSRQGVEQYF
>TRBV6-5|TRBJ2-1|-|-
TGTGCCAGCAGTCCTGACAGAGTTGAGCAGTTCTTC
CASSPDRVEQFF
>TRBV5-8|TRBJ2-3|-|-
TGTGCCAGCGGCTCCGGAGGTGGGAGCACAGATACGCAGTATTTT
CASGSGGGSTDTQYF
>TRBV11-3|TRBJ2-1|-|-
TGTGCCAGCAGCTATGAGCAGTTCTTC
CASSYEQFF
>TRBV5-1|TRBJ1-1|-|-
TGCGCCAGCACCCTTCGCGGGAAGGCTGAAGCTTTCTTT
CASTLRGKAEAFF
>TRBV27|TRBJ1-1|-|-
TGTGCCAGCAGTTTAGGCGGTAGCACTGAAGCTTTCTTT
CASSLGGSTEAFF
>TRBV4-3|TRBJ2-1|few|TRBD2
TGCGCCAGCAGCCAAGAACTAGCGGGGGGTTACAATGAGCAGTTCTTC
CASSQELAGGYNEQFF
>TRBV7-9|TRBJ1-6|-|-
TGTGCCAGCAGCTTCCGGGGGCAGAATTCACCCCTCCACTTT
CASSFRGQNSPLHF
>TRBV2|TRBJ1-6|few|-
TGTGCCAGCAGTGAATCTCCTACTAATTCACCCCTCCACTTT
CASSESPTNSPLHF
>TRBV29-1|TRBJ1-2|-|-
TGCAGCGTTTCGACGGACACGACCCCTGGCTATGGCTACACCTTC
CSVSTDTTPGYGYTF
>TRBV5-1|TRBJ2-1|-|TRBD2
TGCGCCAGCAGCTGGACGAGGACTAGCGGGAGCAATGAGCAGTTCTTC
CASSWTRTSGSNEQFF
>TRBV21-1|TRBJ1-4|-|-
TGTGCCAGCAGCTCAGGACTAAGGGGTGAAAAACTGTTTTTT
CASSSGLRGEKLFF
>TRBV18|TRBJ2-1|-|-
TGTGCCAGCTCACCGGCGGCGTCCTACAATGAGCAGTTCTTC
CASSPAASYNEQFF